There are a few counts of the clone carrying this T cell receptor beta chain. This record comes from a study of blood T cell repertoires in COVID-19. Original processing notes: The assay estimated nucleated cells by amplifying reference gene primers. Data came from immunoSEQ multiplex PCR; TCRdb stores just in-frame clones and leaves some out. Clone size and V and J calls were adopted from that table, with D and trimming inferred from the DNA. The sample comprises under 300,000 clones, around 86% of which are singletons, and approximately 13% rests with the top ten. The V gene's germline CDR1 is WSHSY and CDR2 SAAADI. V dropped 5 bases and J dropped 0 bases, with 17 bases sitting between them. The CDR3 length is 17 residues.

The sample comprised peripheral blood. This chain links TRBV10-2 with TRBJ1-3; perhaps TRBD1 as D (5 bases). The sequence derives from a man older than 75 with acute or convalescent COVID-19. CDR3 region: CASSFSQGRLSGNTIYF. CDR3 DNA sequence: TGCGCCAGCAGTTTTAGTCAGGGCCGCCTCTCTGGAAACACCATATATTTT.